One and the same sample provided the 14 T cell receptor beta chains below, sequenced in a study of cytomegalovirus exposure and HLA in healthy donors. With 60 Vbeta and 13 Jbeta primers, the PCR was carried out. Generated by immunoSEQ multiplex PCR, the TCRdb table keeps only in-frame clones and is missing some. The table shows roughly 190,000 clones, with around 75% occurring only once. The sequenced sample consisted of PBMCs. Every receptor here comes from a woman under 40 in good health and CMV-seronegative.

The V and J genes are TRBV13 and TRBJ1-3; weak D call: TRBD1 (6 bases). Trimming pared 5 bases from V and 2 bases from J, leaving 16 bases between. CDR1 and CDR2 (germline): PRHDT, FYEKMQ (reference sequence). This CDR3 region has 16 residues. CDR3 sequence: CASSLQGGGTGNTIYF. The CDR3 DNA reads as TGTGCCAGCAGCCTACAGGGCGGAGGTACTGGAAACACCATATATTTT.

This clone was counted between two and nine times. The V and J genes are TRBV18 and TRBJ1-5, with 9 bases fitting TRBD1. Germline V lookup: CDR1 KGHSH, CDR2 LQKENI. Trimming at V came to 6 bases and at J to 4 bases, leaving 10 bases not matched to a gene. The CDR3 contains 16 residues. The CDR3 loop is CASSKSLTGGNQPQHF. The CDR3, as DNA: TGTGCCAGCTCCAAATCCTTGACAGGGGGGAATCAGCCCCAGCATTTT.

This clone has just a few counts. The rearrangement links TRBV9 to TRBJ1-2; D is unclear. V shed 3 bases and J shed 3 bases, with 12 bases lying between them. Germline V gives CDR1 SGDLS, CDR2 YYNGEE. The CDR3 consists of 14 residues. This CDR3 reads CASSESGEYYGYTF. Here the CDR3 DNA reads TGTGCCAGCAGCGAGAGCGGCGAATACTATGGCTACACCTTC.

This chain uses TRBV30 with TRBJ2-7; tentatively, D is TRBD1 (8 bases). The ends were cut back, 1 base at V and 3 bases at J, with 16 bases in the middle. The length of the CDR3 is 15 residues. CDR1 and CDR2 from the germline V gene are GTSNPN and SVGIG (reference sequence). The CDR3 region is CAWSADRGGYYEQYF. The CDR3 nucleotides read TGTGCCTGGAGTGCAGACAGGGGAGGGTACTACGAGCAGTACTTC.

The rearrangement links TRBV7-9 to TRBJ1-4; TRBD1 aligns across 7 bases. The CDR3 spans 16 residues. V was clipped by 5 bases and J by 5 bases; unmatched bases: 11. The germline gives CDR1 SEHNR, CDR2 FQNEAQ (reference sequence). The CDR3 DNA reads TGTGCCAGCAGCCCGACCCGGGACAGCAAGAATGAAAAACTGTTTTTT. Encoded protein: CASSPTRDSKNEKLFF.

The rearrangement links TRBV11-2 to TRBJ2-7; perhaps TRBD2 as D (6 bases). This CDR3 contains 15 residues. V lost 7 bases, J lost 6 bases, and 22 bases lay in between. CDR1 and CDR2 from the germline V gene are SGHAT and FQNNGV. This CDR3 is CASNKPGTGALEQYF. The CDR3 region has the DNA TGTGCCAGCAACAAGCCCGGGACGGGAGCCCTCGAGCAGTACTTC.

CDR3 residues: CASSEADNRWDRDYGYTF. The CDR3 region has the DNA TGTGCCAGCAGTGAAGCGGATAACCGGTGGGACAGAGACTATGGCTACACCTTC. V is TRBV2 and J is TRBJ1-2; 7 bases are a match to TRBD1. The germline gives CDR1 SNHLY, CDR2 FYNNEI. CDR3 size: 18 residues. The trim removed 0 bases at V and 3 bases at J, leaving 13 bases unmatched.

The chain recombines TRBV19 with TRBJ2-3; the D gene is possibly TRBD1 (6 bases). V gave up 7 bases and J gave up 6 bases, with 23 bases separating them. Germline V gene lookup returns CDR1 LNHDA and CDR2 SQIVND (reference sequence). CDR3 length: 16 amino acids. CDR3 nucleotides: TGTGCCAGTATATTTTTATCGCAGGGGCCCACCGATACGCAGTATTTT. Protein sequence: CASIFLSQGPTDTQYF.

The chain recombines TRBV4-3 with TRBJ2-5, with 8 bases that match TRBD1. Losses at the gene ends were 4 bases for V and 4 bases for J; bases not matched to a gene: 2. Germline lookup yields CDR1 LGHNA and CDR2 YSLEER. The CDR3 is 13 amino acids. The CDR3 DNA reads as TGCGCCAGCAGCCCCGGGACAGGAGAGACCCAGTACTTC. It encodes CASSPGTGETQYF.

In its sample, this clone was seen once. The chain joins TRBV6-6 to TRBJ2-7; 8 bases are shared with TRBD1. CDR3 size: 15 residues. The V gene's germline CDR1 is MNHNY and CDR2 SVGAGI (reference sequence). J lost 3 bases, V lost 6 bases, and 10 bases had no gene match. This CDR3 reads CASSQIQGDFYEQYF. Written as DNA, the CDR3 is TGTGCCAGCAGCCAAATACAGGGGGATTTCTACGAGCAGTACTTC.

This chain links TRBV5-1 with TRBJ1-1; 9 nucleotides align to TRBD1. Trimming at V came to 4 bases and at J to 11 bases, leaving 15 bases not matched to a gene. Germline loops: CDR1 SGHRS, CDR2 YFSETQ. This CDR3 region has 15 residues. For the CDR3, the DNA is TGCGCCAGCAGCGAAGGGACAGGGAGTTCTTTTGCGGCTTTCTTT. Its translation is CASSEGTGSSFAAFF.

The V and J genes are TRBV4-2 and TRBJ2-7; the match to TRBD2 covers 13 bases. This CDR3 region has 15 residues. Germline V CDR1 and CDR2: LGHNA, YNFKEQ. The junction had 10 bases not matched to a gene; V was cut back by 5 bases and J by 9 bases. This CDR3 reads CASSSGLAGAGMQYF. The CDR3 bases are TGTGCCAGCAGCTCAGGACTAGCGGGAGCGGGTATGCAGTACTTC.

The rearrangement links TRBV2 to TRBJ1-2, with D unresolved. The germline V and J ends were trimmed by 7 bases and 10 bases, with 7 bases remaining between them. The CDR3 spans 9 residues. CDR1 SNHLY and CDR2 FYNNEI come from the germline V gene. The CDR3 is CASTLPYTF. CDR3 nucleotide sequence: TGTGCCAGCACACTGCCCTACACCTTC.

The table lists this clone with a count of one. The chain joins TRBV19 to TRBJ2-7, with TRBD1 identical over 10 bases. V lost 6 bases to trimming and J lost 4 bases; unmatched junction nucleotides: 9. Germline CDR1 is LNHDA and CDR2 is SQIVND (reference sequence). This CDR3 has 15 amino acids. The CDR3 DNA reads as TGTGCCAGTAGCTTGGGGTCGGGACAGGGGTACGAGCAGTACTTC. Its translation is CASSLGSGQGYEQYF.